This T cell receptor beta chain comes out of a study of blood T cell repertoires in COVID-19. The wider study: Sources were T cells, B-cell-depleted T cells, or PBMCs; the material itself was cDNA or gDNA.

Original processing methods: Quantification of nucleated cells was approximated via reference gene primer amplification. Profiling relied on immunoSEQ multiplex PCR, and the TCRdb table lists in-frame clones only, not all of them. That table is the source of V, J and clone size, and D and trimming were worked out from the DNA. Of roughly 110,000 clones listed, about three quarters were seen once; the top ten hold more than 4%. Germline loops: CDR1 KGHSH, CDR2 LQKENI. CDR3 length equals 17 residues. V lost 3 bases to trimming and J lost 2 bases; unmatched junction nucleotides: 12. The specimen was peripheral blood. This sequence originates from a man aged 65-85 years with acute or convalescent COVID-19. This chain connects TRBV18 to TRBJ2-7; 8 bases fit TRBD1. The CDR3 loop reads CASSPDRGRLLTYEQYF. DNA of the CDR3: TGTGCCAGCTCACCCGACAGGGGTAGATTACTAACCTACGAGCAGTACTTC.